This TCR beta chain is from a study of OX40 agonist ivuxolimab in advanced cancers. Study information: An agonistic human IgG2 monoclonal antibody against OX40 (CD134) was given. Ivuxolimab, which patients received intravenously every 2 weeks, was dosed at 0.01 to 10 mg/kg. Three patients got partial responses; one had hepatocellular carcinoma and two had cutaneous melanoma. Study observations and caveats: Among T cells, CD8+ cells averaged more expanded clones than CD4+ cells.

Germline-derived CDR1 and CDR2 are SGHAT and FQNNGV. The CDR3 contains 14 residues. Points on this clone: Antigen specificity is unknown.

Here immunoSEQ multiplex PCR was the method, and the copy in TCRdb shows in-frame clones only, minus some. The sample lists about 100,000 clones, under 90% occurring once. The receptor was derived from an adult with an advanced solid tumor such as melanoma, head and neck, liver or kidney cancer. This chain connects TRBV11-2 to TRBJ2-5, with D maybe TRBD1 (6 bases). The J call is in doubt because the DNA end fits TRBJ2-7 better. This material consisted of CD4+ or CD8+ T cells sorted from blood, taken in a trial of the OX40 agonist ivuxolimab. In DNA form, the CDR3 reads TGTGCCAGCAGCAGGGGGAGCACGGGGTACGAGCAGTACTTC. Its translation is CASSRGSTGYEQYF.